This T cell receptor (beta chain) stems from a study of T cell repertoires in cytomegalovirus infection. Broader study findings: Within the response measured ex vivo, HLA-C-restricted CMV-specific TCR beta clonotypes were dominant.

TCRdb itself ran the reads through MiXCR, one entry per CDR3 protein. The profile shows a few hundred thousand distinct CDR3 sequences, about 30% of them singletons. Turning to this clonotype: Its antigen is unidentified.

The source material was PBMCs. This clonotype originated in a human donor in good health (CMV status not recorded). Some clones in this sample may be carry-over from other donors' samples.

The DNA for the CDR3 is TGCAGTGCTAGAGCCCGACTAGCGGTTTACAATGAGCAGTTCTTC. It specifies CSARARLAVYNEQFF. J is TRBJ2-1 and V is TRBV20-1; 9 bases are shared with TRBD2. Per the germline V gene, CDR1 is DFQATT and CDR2 is SNEGSKA (reference sequence). The CDR3 loop spans 15 amino acids. V lost 1 base, J lost 4 bases, and 5 bases stayed unmatched.